This paragraph reports one T cell receptor beta chain. Primers included in the PCR were 60 Vbeta and 13 Jbeta primers. Produced via immunoSEQ multiplex PCR; TCRdb's table is partial and in-frame only. The sample lists 100,000 to 150,000 clones; 74% were seen once. This sample stems from a study of cytomegalovirus exposure and HLA in healthy donors. Sequencing used PBMCs. This TCR came from a woman between 50 and 59 years old in good health and CMV-seropositive.

Written as DNA, the CDR3 is TGTGCCACCAGCAGAGATGGGACAGGGGTGAACACTGAAGCTTTCTTT. Its protein product is CATSRDGTGVNTEAFF. The chain employs TRBV15 and TRBJ1-1; 10 bases line up with TRBD1. This CDR3 spans 16 amino acids. V gave up 0 bases and J gave up 0 bases; unmatched junction bases: 1. CDR1 and CDR2 (germline): LNHNV, YYDKDF (reference sequence).